The rows below give T cell receptor beta chains drawn from one sample of a study of blood T cell repertoires in COVID-19. Produced via immunoSEQ multiplex PCR; TCRdb's table is partial and in-frame only. The sample lists 150,000 to 180,000 clones; less than 95% were seen once. Sequencing input: peripheral blood. These receptors came from a man over 45 with acute or convalescent COVID-19. Each CDR3 is given with its conserved first and last residue. The D gene is left open where the match is weak. The size of a clone is reported for some rows only, either as once, few or many, or as a class for expanded clones.

- TRBJ1-1 TRBV7-2 - TGTGCCAGCAGCTTCGGGGGGCTGGGCACTGAAGCTTTCTTT CASSFGGLGTEAFF
- TRBJ1-2 TRBV7-3 TRBD1 TGTGCCAGCAGCTTGGGGGCTGGACAGGGAAACTATGGCTACACCTTC CASSLGAGQGNYGYTF
- TRBJ2-3 TRBV10-3 TRBD2 TGTGCCATCAGTGATACCCCGCTTGGAGCGGGGGATTGGACAGATACGCAGTATTTT CAISDTPLGAGDWTDTQYF
- TRBJ1-2 TRBV30 - TGTGCCTGGAGTGGGGCAGGTAGTAACTATGGCTACACCTTC CAWSGAGSNYGYTF
- TRBJ2-5 TRBV27 - TGTGCCAGCAGTTTATCGACCGGGGGAGAGACCCAGTACTTC CASSLSTGGETQYF
- TRBJ2-7 TRBV18 - TGTGCCAGCTCCCCGACAGGATTCGAGCAGTACTTC CASSPTGFEQYF
- TRBJ2-1 TRBV7-2 TRBD2 TGTGCCAGCAGCCGGACTAGCGGAGACCACAATGAGCAGTTCTTC CASSRTSGDHNEQFF
- TRBJ2-1 TRBV10-3 TRBD1 TGTGCCATCCAAGGTGGACAGGGGTTCGATGAGCAGTTCTTC CAIQGGQGFDEQFF
- TRBJ1-1 TRBV5-1 - TGCGCCAGCAGCTCGGGGAACACTGAAGCTTTCTTT CASSSGNTEAFF
- TRBJ2-5 TRBV2 TRBD2 TGTGCCAGCAGTCTTAGCGGGACCGTAAGGCAAGAGACCCAGTACTTC CASSLSGTVRQETQYF
- TRBJ2-7 TRBV19 TRBD2 TGTGCCAGTAGCTACACTAGCGGGAGTCTTGCTTCCTACGAGCAGTACTTC CASSYTSGSLASYEQYF
- TRBJ2-7 TRBV7-9 TRBD1 TGTGCCAGCACGACAGGGTCCTTCGAGCAGTACTTC CASTTGSFEQYF
- TRBJ1-1 TRBV4-2 - TGTGCCAGCAGCCAAGATCTGGCGGACACTGAAGCTTTCTTT CASSQDLADTEAFF
- TRBJ2-3 TRBV11-2 - TGTGCCAGCAGCCTAGGACAGTCAGATACGCAGTATTTT CASSLGQSDTQYF
- TRBJ2-7 TRBV6-1 TRBD1 TGTGCCAGCAGTGAGGGGGACAGGGGGTGGTACGAGCAGTACTTC CASSEGDRGWYEQYF
- TRBJ1-2 TRBV1 - - CTSSQDWGQGNYGYTF
- TRBJ2-2 TRBV5-4 - TGTGCCAGCAGCTTGCGGACACCTCAGGGCGGGGAGCTGTTTTTT CASSLRTPQGGELFF
- TRBJ2-2 TRBV24-1 TRBD1 TGTGCCACCAGTGATTTTACAGGGGGCCACCCCGGGGAGCTGTTTTTT CATSDFTGGHPGELFF
- TRBJ1-4 TRBV18 - TGTGCCAGCTCAACACGGCGGGTTGACGGGGTATCAGATGAAAAACTGTTTTTT CASSTRRVDGVSDEKLFF
- TRBJ2-1 TRBV5-6 TRBD2 TGTGCCAGCAGCCAGGGACTAGCGGGAGGGAATTCTATGAATGAGCAGTTCTTC CASSQGLAGGNSMNEQFF
once TRBJ2-5 TRBV27 - TGTGCCAGCAGTCCTATCCCCGGACAAGGTGTGGGGACCCAGTACTTC CASSPIPGQGVGTQYF
- TRBJ2-1 TRBV28 - TGTGCCAGCAGTTTGAGTTACAATGAGCAGTTCTTC CASSLSYNEQFF
- TRBJ1-5 TRBV10-3 - TGTGCCATCAGTACAGGACCTAGCAATCAGCCCCAGCATTTT CAISTGPSNQPQHF
- TRBJ2-1 TRBV29-1 - TGCAGCGGTACCCGAGGTGGCAATGAGCAGTTCTTC CSGTRGGNEQFF